The T cell receptor (beta chain) described here comes from a study of shared clonotypes between healthy human individuals. Genomic DNA belonging to each subset was distributed in equal measure over several immunoSEQ plates. The method was immunoSEQ multiplex PCR; TCRdb's version includes in-frame clones alone and lacks a portion of them. Of 2,100,000 or so clones in the sample, around 95% were seen once. The CDR3 has 12 residues. V gave up 2 bases and J gave up 10 bases, with 12 bases separating them. The V gene's germline CDR1 is GTSNPN and CDR2 SVGIG (reference sequence). This TCR came from a man between 18 and 35 years old in good health. The chain is built from TRBV30 and TRBJ2-1; D is possibly TRBD2 (6 bases). Source material: naive CD4+ T cells sorted from blood. The subset here: CD45RA+ positively selected. CDR3 residues: CAWSSTRGEQFF. The CDR3 DNA reads TGTGCCTGGAGTTCGACTAGGGGAGAGCAGTTCTTC.